This entry describes one T cell receptor (beta chain). What it binds is unknown. The CDR3 is 13 residues long. Trimming shortened V by 7 bases and J by 0 bases, and 7 bases separated the two germline ends. CDR1 is MNHEY, CDR2 SMNVEV, per germline (reference sequence). These data belong to a study of T cell responses to AZD1222 COVID-19 vaccine. Study results and limitations: Among the donors, most were white British and more were female, and clonal diversity was possibly underestimated. Once two AZD1222 doses were given, Spike-specific TCR breadth and depth went up.

The data were produced by immunoSEQ multiplex PCR, yet TCRdb's version contains in-frame clones alone and is incomplete. This table has more than 150,000 clones, roughly 90% appearing once. The receptor comes from an adult in good health. V usage is TRBV27 and J usage is TRBJ2-1; D remains ambiguous. The sample here was peripheral blood, taken on day 0 of AZD1222 vaccination. The CDR3 coding sequence is TGTGCCAGCAAGGATTTCTCCTACAATGAGCAGTTCTTC. Amino acid sequence: CASKDFSYNEQFF.